This T cell receptor (beta chain) was profiled in a study of cytotoxic CD8 clonotypes in ibrutinib-treated CLL. The study's findings and limits: Sustained-remission and progressing patients diverged in sampling times. Public clonotypes showed up rarely, and on treatment they shrank or held steady. Ibrutinib response saw clonality rise, and progression saw it return toward baseline.

Notes on this clone: Its antigen is not known.

The germline V gene encodes CDR1 SGDLS and CDR2 YYNGEE. Trimming left V 3 bases short and J 8 bases short, with 17 bases between. The CDR3 contains 14 residues. The table came from immunoSEQ multiplex PCR; TCRdb's copy has only in-frame clones and leaves some out. Here the sample spans around 310,000 clones, about 80% being singletons. J is TRBJ1-1 and V is TRBV9; perhaps TRBD1 as D (5 bases). This clonotype originated in a human donor with chronic lymphocytic leukemia. Sequenced here: PBMCs, sampled before ibrutinib treatment. CDR3 in amino acids: CASSAPRRQGEAFF. The CDR3 DNA is TGTGCCAGCAGCGCGCCAAGAAGGCAGGGAGAAGCTTTCTTT.